Listed here is a single T cell receptor (beta chain). Its antigen remains undetermined. Within one base of it there is no much larger clone, and no base qualities were kept. The sample originates from a study of EBV T-cell therapy then PD-1 blockade in nasopharyngeal carcinoma (dated by TCRdb to about 2021). Reading the label with the study, this specimen's treatment or condition is: AdE1-LMPpoly-expanded autologous EBV-specific T-cell therapy followed by anti-PD-1 nivolumab. CDR1 and CDR2, per the germline V gene, are MDHEN and SYDVKM. Trimming costs V 7 bases and J 5 bases, and their ends lie 15 bases apart. Taken from cysteine to phenylalanine, the CDR3 has 13 residues. The entry retains the CDR3 DNA only, 39 bases that are in frame from base 1. The Qiagen DNeasy Kit was used to extract genomic DNA from the sorted cells. TCR beta chain deep sequencing was performed on the immunoSEQ platform. The study's own analysis went as follows. The immunoSEQ Analyzer software was used to analyze the repertoire data. Sourced from immuneACCESS, this table was stored by TCRdb with only in-frame sequences that have V and J called. A share of the clones is absent; for the studies checked, an unresolved V gene accounts for under half, and the remainder has no known explanation. V and J calls and clone size are copied from that table; D and trimming were computed from the DNA. The sample table shows about 20,000 clones, and approximately 84% are seen once. 31% of the sample lies in the top ten.

The sample in question was CD8+ T cells from blood, obtained at roughly day 35 from a patient whose treatment included autologous EBV-specific T cells and nivolumab. The chain employs TRBV28 and TRBJ2-7, and possibly TRBD2, on 6 matching bases. The TCR originated in a man between 35 and 55 years old with nasopharyngeal carcinoma. DNA sequence: TGTGCCAGCAACCCGGCGGGGTTCGACGAGCAGTACTTC. The translation is CASNPAGFDEQYF.